This TCR beta chain was identified during a study of cytomegalovirus exposure and HLA in healthy donors. Overall study results and limits: Apart from CMV serostatus, no immune exposure information was available. Previous analysis showed most TCR beta V segments were productive about 87% or about 30% of the time. Later on, a genetic analysis was performed. It linked a missense variant in DCLRE1C with V- and J-gene trimming of TCR beta. There were about 160 TCR beta chains listed as cytomegalovirus-associated.

The PCR used 60 Vbeta and 13 Jbeta primers. TCRdb's copy holds only in-frame clones and misses some; the assay was immunoSEQ multiplex PCR. The sample holds 150,000 to 200,000 clones, roughly 68% seen once. Germline CDR1 WSHSY, CDR2 SAAADI. This CDR3 comprises 16 residues. After removal of 0 bases from V and 6 bases from J, the junction contained 7 bases not matched to a gene. This clone showed up just once. No antigen is known for it. The material sequenced was PBMCs. The clonotype was recovered from a man between 25 and 39 years old in good health and CMV-seropositive. The chain recombines TRBV10-2 with TRBJ2-2, with 7 nucleotides matching TRBD1. CDR3 residues: CASSESDRVGSGELFF. For the CDR3, the DNA is TGCGCCAGCAGTGAGTCTGACAGGGTGGGTTCCGGGGAGCTGTTTTTT.